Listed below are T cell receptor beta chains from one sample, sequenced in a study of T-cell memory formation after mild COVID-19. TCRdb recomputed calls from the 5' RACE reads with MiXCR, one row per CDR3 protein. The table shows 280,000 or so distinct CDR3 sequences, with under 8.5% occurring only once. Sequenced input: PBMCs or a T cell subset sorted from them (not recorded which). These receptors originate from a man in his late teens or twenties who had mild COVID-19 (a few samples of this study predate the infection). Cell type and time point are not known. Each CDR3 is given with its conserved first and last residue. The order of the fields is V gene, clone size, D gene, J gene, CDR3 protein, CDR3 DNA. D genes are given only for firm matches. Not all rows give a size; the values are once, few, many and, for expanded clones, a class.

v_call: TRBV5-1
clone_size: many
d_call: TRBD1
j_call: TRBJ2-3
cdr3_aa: CASRDGTASTDTQYF
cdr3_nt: TGCGCCAGCAGGGACGGGACAGCAAGCACAGATACGCAGTATTTT

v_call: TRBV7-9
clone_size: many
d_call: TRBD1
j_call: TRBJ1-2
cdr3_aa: CASSSTGDGGYTF
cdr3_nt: TGTGCCAGCAGTTCGACAGGGGACGGAGGCTACACCTTC

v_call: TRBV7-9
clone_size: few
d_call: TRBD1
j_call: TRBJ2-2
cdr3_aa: CASSSYDRATGELFF
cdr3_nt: TGTGCCAGCAGCTCTTACGACAGGGCAACCGGGGAGCTGTTTTTT

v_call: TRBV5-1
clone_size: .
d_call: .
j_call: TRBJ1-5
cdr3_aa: CASSVGGSNQPQHF
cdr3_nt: TGCGCCAGCAGCGTGGGTGGTAGCAATCAGCCCCAGCATTTT

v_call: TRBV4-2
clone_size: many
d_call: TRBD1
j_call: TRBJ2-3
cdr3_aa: CASSDRDRGKGDTQYF
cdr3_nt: TGTGCCAGCAGCGACCGGGACAGGGGTAAGGGAGATACGCAGTATTTT

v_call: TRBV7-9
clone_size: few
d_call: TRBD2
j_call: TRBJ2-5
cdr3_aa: CASTPGRTSPPAGETQYF
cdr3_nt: TGTGCCAGCACACCAGGGAGGACTAGCCCTCCGGCGGGGGAGACCCAGTACTTC

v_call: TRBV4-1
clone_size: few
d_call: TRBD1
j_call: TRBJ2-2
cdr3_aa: CASSQRQGTGELFF
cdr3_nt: TGCGCCAGCAGCCAGAGACAGGGGACCGGGGAGCTGTTTTTT

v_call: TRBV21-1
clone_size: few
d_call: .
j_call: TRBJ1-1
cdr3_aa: CASSKAYSGRRSSDTEAFF
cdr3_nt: TGTGCCAGCAGCAAAGCTTATTCGGGACGCAGGAGTTCGGACACTGAAGCTTTCTTT

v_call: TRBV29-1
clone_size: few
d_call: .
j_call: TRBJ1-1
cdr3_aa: CSVERNTEAFF
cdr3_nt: TGCAGCGTTGAACGGAACACTGAAGCTTTCTTT

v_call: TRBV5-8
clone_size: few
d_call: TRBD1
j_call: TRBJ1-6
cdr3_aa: CASSYGTGATPLHF
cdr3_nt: TGTGCCAGCAGCTACGGGACAGGGGCTACACCCCTCCACTTT

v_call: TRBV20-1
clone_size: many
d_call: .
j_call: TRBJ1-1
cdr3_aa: CSARDLGDLSRGNTEAFF
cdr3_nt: TGCAGTGCTAGAGATCTAGGGGACCTCTCGAGGGGTAACACTGAAGCTTTCTTT

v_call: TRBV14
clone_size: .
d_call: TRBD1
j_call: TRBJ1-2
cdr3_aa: CASSQAQGSNYGYTF
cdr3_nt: TGTGCCAGCAGCCAAGCACAGGGGTCCAACTATGGCTACACCTTC

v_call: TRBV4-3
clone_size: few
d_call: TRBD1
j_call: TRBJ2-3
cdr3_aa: CASSQEPGQGTDTQYF
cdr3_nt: TGCGCCAGCAGCCAAGAACCGGGACAGGGCACAGATACGCAGTATTTT

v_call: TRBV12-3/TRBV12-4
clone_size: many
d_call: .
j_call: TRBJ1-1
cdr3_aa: CASSLGVGTEAFF
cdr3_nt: TGTGCCAGCAGCTTGGGGGTGGGCACTGAAGCTTTCTTT

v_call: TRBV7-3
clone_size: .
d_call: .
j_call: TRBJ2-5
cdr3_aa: CASSLNSGGAQYF
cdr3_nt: TGTGCCAGCAGCTTAAACAGCGGTGGGGCCCAGTACTTC

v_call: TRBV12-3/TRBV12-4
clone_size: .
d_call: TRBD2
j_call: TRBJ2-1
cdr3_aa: CASSQSGLEFF
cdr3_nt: TGTGCCAGCAGCCAATCCGGACTAGAGTTCTTC

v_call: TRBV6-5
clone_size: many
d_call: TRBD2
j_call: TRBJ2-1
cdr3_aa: CASWTSGGAISNEQFF
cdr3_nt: TGTGCCAGCTGGACTAGCGGGGGGGCGATTTCAAATGAGCAGTTCTTC

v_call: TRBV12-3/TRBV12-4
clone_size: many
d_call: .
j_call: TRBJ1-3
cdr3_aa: CASRAPGSGNTIYF
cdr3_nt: TGTGCCAGCAGGGCGCCGGGGTCTGGAAACACCATATATTTT

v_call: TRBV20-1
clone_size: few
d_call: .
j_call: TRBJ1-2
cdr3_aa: CSASRGINYGYTF
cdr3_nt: TGCAGTGCCAGTCGGGGAATTAACTATGGCTACACCTTC

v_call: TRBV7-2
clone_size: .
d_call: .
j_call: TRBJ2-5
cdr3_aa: CASSYSPPGSVQETQYF
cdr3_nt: TGTGCCAGCAGCTACTCTCCTCCCGGGTCGGTTCAAGAGACCCAGTACTTC

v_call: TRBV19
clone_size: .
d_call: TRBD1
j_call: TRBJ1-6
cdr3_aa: CASSTRQGRNSPLHF
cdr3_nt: TGTGCCAGTAGTACCCGACAGGGCCGGAATTCACCCCTCCACTTT

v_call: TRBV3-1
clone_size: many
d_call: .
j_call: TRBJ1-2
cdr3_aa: CASSRSPKTGSANYGYTF
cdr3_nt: TGTGCCAGCAGTCGATCCCCCAAAACAGGGTCGGCTAACTATGGCTACACCTTC

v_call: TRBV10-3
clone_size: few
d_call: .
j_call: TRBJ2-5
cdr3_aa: CATSQGRQYF
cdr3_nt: TGTGCCACGTCCCAGGGCCGGCAGTACTTC

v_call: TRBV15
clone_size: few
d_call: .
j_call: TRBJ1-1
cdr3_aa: CATSTWPWRNTEAFF
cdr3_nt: TGTGCCACCAGCACCTGGCCTTGGAGAAACACTGAAGCTTTCTTT

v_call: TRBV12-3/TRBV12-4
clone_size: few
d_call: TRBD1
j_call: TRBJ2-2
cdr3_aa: CASSPTGTGETGELFF
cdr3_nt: TGTGCCAGCAGTCCGACCGGGACAGGGGAAACCGGGGAGCTGTTTTTT

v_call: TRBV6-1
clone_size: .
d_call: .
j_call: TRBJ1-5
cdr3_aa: CASSGGQPQHF
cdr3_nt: TGTGCCAGCAGTGGAGGACAGCCCCAGCATTTT

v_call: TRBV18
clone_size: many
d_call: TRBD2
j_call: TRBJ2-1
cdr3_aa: CASGPQGLGLLEQFF
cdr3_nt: TGTGCCAGCGGACCGCAGGGACTAGGGCTTCTTGAGCAGTTCTTC

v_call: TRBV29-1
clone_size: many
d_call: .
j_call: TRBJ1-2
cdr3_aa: CSVEAGGGYTF
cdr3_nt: TGCAGCGTTGAAGCTGGGGGTGGCTACACCTTC

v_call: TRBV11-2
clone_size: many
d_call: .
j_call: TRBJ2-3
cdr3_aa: CASSSGLVQYF
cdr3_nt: TGTGCCAGCAGCTCGGGACTGGTGCAGTATTTT

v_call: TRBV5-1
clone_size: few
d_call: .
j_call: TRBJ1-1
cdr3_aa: CASSLEPANTEAFF
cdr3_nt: TGCGCCAGCAGCTTGGAACCAGCGAACACTGAAGCTTTCTTT

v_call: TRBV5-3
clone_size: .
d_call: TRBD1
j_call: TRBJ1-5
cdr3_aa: CARSRGYGQGAGQPQHF
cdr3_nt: TGTGCCAGAAGCCGCGGATATGGACAGGGGGCGGGTCAGCCCCAGCATTTT

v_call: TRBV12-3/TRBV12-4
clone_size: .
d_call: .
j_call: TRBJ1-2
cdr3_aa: CASRDIDYGYTF
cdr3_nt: TGTGCCAGCAGAGACATTGACTATGGCTACACCTTC

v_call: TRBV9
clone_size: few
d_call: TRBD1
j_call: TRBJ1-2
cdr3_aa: CASSVNPTGMGANYGYTF
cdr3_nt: TGTGCCAGCAGCGTTAATCCGACAGGGATGGGGGCTAACTATGGCTACACCTTC

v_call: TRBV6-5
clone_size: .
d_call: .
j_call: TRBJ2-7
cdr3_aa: CASSGGGYYEQYF
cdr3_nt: TGTGCCAGCAGTGGAGGGGGCTATTACGAGCAGTACTTC

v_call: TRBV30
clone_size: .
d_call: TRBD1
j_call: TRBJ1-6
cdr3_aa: CAWSPTDRGFGSPLHF
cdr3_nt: TGTGCCTGGAGTCCCACGGACAGGGGGTTTGGATCACCACTCCACTTT

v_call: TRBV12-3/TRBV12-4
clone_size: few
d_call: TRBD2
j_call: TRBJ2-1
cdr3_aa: CASSPGTRYNEQFF
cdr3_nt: TGTGCCAGCAGTCCTGGGACTAGGTACAATGAGCAGTTCTTC

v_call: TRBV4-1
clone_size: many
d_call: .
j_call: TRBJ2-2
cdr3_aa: CASSQVGGGELFF
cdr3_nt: TGCGCCAGCAGCCAAGTCGGGGGCGGGGAGCTGTTTTTT

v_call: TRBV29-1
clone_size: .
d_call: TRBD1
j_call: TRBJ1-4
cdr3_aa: CSACFPGQGSNEKLFF
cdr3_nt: TGCAGCGCCTGTTTCCCGGGACAGGGATCTAATGAAAAACTGTTTTTT

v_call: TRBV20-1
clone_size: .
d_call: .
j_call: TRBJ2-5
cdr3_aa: CSARTSQETQYF
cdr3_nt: TGCAGTGCTAGGACAAGCCAAGAGACCCAGTACTTC

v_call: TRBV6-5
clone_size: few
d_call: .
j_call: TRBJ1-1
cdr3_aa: CASRRIGTGTEAFF
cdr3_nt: TGTGCCAGCAGAAGAATTGGGACTGGGACTGAAGCTTTCTTT

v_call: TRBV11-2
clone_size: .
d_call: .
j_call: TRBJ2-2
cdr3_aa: CASSQIQGKNTGELFF
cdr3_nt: TGTGCCAGCAGTCAAATACAGGGAAAGAACACCGGGGAGCTGTTTTTT

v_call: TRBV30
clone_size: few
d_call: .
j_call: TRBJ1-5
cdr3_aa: CAWSPTGSQPQHF
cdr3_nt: TGTGCCTGGAGTCCCACCGGAAGTCAGCCCCAGCATTTT

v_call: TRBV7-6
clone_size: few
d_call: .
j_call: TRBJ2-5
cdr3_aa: CASSSGQGGKETQYF
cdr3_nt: TGTGCCAGCAGTTCAGGACAGGGAGGGAAAGAGACCCAGTACTTC

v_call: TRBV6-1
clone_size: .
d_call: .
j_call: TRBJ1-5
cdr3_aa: CASRKGDTGYSNQPQHF
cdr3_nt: TGTGCCAGCAGGAAGGGGGATACAGGGTATAGCAATCAGCCCCAGCATTTT

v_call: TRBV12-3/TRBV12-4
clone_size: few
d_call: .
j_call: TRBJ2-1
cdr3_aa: CASSPWQGNEQFF
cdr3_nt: TGTGCCAGCAGCCCGTGGCAGGGGAATGAGCAGTTCTTC

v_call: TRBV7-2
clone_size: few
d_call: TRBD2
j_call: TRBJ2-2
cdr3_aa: CASSLPRSGGWSTGELFF
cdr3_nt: TGTGCCAGCAGCTTACCGAGGAGCGGGGGATGGAGCACCGGGGAGCTGTTTTTT

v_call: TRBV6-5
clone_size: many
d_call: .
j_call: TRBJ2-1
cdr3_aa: CASSYSRGNEQFF
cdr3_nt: TGTGCCAGCAGTTATTCCCGCGGAAATGAGCAGTTCTTC

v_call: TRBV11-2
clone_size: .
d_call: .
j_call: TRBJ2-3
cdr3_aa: CASSWVDSTDTQYF
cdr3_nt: TGTGCCAGCAGCTGGGTGGATAGCACAGATACGCAGTATTTT

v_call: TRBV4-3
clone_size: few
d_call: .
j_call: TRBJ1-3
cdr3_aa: CASSQEISGIGNTIYF
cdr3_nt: TGCGCCAGCAGCCAAGAGATATCAGGGATCGGAAACACCATATATTTT

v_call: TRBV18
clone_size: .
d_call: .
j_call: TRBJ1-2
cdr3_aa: CASSPMAGADYGYTF
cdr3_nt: TGTGCCAGCTCACCGATGGCCGGGGCGGACTATGGCTACACCTTC

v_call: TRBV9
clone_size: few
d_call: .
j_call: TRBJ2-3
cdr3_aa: CASSGGLTSTDTQYF
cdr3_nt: TGTGCCAGCAGCGGTGGACTAACTAGCACAGATACGCAGTATTTT

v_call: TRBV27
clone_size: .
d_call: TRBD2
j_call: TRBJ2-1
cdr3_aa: CASSSLRAGGHNEQFF
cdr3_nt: TGTGCCAGCAGCTCCCTGAGGGCGGGGGGCCACAATGAGCAGTTCTTC

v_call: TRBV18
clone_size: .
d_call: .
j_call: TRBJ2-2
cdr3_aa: CASSFFRPNTGELFF
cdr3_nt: TGTGCCAGCTCATTCTTCAGGCCGAACACCGGGGAGCTGTTTTTT

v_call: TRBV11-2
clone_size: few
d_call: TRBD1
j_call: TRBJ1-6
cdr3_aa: CASSSRTGGGSPLHF
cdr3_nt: TGTGCCAGCAGCTCTCGGACAGGGGGTGGGTCACCCCTCCACTTT